The rows below give T cell receptor beta chains drawn from one sample of a study of shared clonotypes between healthy human individuals. Here immunoSEQ multiplex PCR was the method, and the copy in TCRdb shows in-frame clones only, minus some. Of about 470,000 clones listed, roughly 83% are singletons. Sequences were obtained from PBMCs. The receptors come from a woman in her thirties or forties in good health. Some clones in this sample may be carry-over from other donors' samples. The CDR3 runs from the conserved cysteine through the conserved F or W. Each record gives: V gene, D gene, J gene, clone size, CDR3 DNA, CDR3 protein. The D gene is left open where the match is weak. The size of a clone is reported for some rows only, either as once, few or many, or as a class for expanded clones.

TRBV7-3	TRBD1	TRBJ1-2	-	TGTGCCAGCAGCTTAAAGGGCCGGGACAGTGGCTACACCTTC	CASSLKGRDSGYTF
TRBV7-9	-	TRBJ2-6	few	TGTGCCAGCAGCTTAGTGGCCGAATCCTTCTCTGGGGCCAACGTCCTGACTTTC	CASSLVAESFSGANVLTF
TRBV7-8	TRBD2	TRBJ2-1	-	TGTGCCAGCAGCGCCCGATTCGACGGGAGGCCTCCCAATGAGCAGTTCTTC	CASSARFDGRPPNEQFF
TRBV11-2	-	TRBJ2-3	once	TGTGCCAGCAGCCAGGAAGGGGGAGATACGCAGTATTTT	CASSQEGGDTQYF
TRBV7-2	-	TRBJ1-1	-	TGTGCCAGCAGCCCATGGTCGGTACTCACTGAAGCTTTCTTT	CASSPWSVLTEAFF
TRBV6-5	-	TRBJ1-5	-	TGTGCCAGCAGTGCTGACAGAAATCAGCCCCAGCATTTT	CASSADRNQPQHF
TRBV10-3	TRBD2	TRBJ2-5	-	TGTGCCATCAGTGGAGTCTCGTCGGGAGGGCCTCAAGAGACCCAGTACTTC	CAISGVSSGGPQETQYF
TRBV4-2	-	TRBJ2-1	-	TGTGCCAGCAGCCAAATGAGACAGGAGTACAATGAGCAGTTCTTC	CASSQMRQEYNEQFF
TRBV5-6	-	TRBJ1-3	-	TGTGCCAGCAGCTTGGGACACTCTGGAAACACCATATATTTT	CASSLGHSGNTIYF
TRBV18	TRBD1	TRBJ1-3	-	TGTGCCAGCTCACCGGGGACAGCCATCTCTGGAAACACCATATATTTT	CASSPGTAISGNTIYF